The clone carrying this T cell receptor (beta chain) was seen repeatedly, ten times or more. Antigen: not known. Amplification yielded TCR beta CDR3 regions, with RNA transcripts as the source. The TCR CDR3 was amplified in a first-round RT-PCR using the HTBI primer set. MiXCR, run by TCRdb on the multiplex PCR reads, gives a single entry per CDR3 protein. Found here are around 200,000 distinct CDR3 sequences, over 15% of them singletons; the top ten hold around 29%. Germline CDR1 and CDR2: MNHEY and SMNVEV (reference sequence). This CDR3 has 12 amino acids. Trimming left V 3 bases short and J 8 bases short, with 7 bases between. The source of the sample is a study of T cells in Graves' hyperthyroidism and ophthalmopathy. Findings and caveats of the study: Most thyroid-expanded clonotypes above 0.001 were also found in blood.

The sequence came from a woman aged 45-60 years with Graves' hyperthyroidism. The chain joins TRBV27 to TRBJ1-4; D remains unclear. Sequenced input: blood. CDR3 residues: CASSFAGEKLFF. The CDR3 DNA sequence: TGTGCCAGCAGTTTCGCGGGGGAAAAACTGTTTTTT.